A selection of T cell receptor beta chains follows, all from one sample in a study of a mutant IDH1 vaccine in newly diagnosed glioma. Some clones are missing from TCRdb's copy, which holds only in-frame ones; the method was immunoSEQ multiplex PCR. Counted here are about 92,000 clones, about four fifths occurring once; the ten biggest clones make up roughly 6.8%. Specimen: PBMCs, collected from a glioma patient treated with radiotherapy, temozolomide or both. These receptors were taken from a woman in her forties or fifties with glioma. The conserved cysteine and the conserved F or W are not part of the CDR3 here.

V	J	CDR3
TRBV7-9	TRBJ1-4	ASSRQGSFTNEKLF
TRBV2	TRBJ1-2	ASSEALGFRSGYT
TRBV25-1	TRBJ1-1	ASPRRKNTEAF
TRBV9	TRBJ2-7	ASSVEPGGLYEQY
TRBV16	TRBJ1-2	ASSHYWQGMNYGYT
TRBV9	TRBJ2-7	ASSVVGGGAYRNEQY
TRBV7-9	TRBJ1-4	ASSLGQGEEKLF
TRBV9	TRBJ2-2	ASSPLLGGSTGELF
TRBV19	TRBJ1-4	ASSIEAVANEKLF
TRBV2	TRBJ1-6	ASTSATTSSPLH
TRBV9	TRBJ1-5	ASSRQGASQPQH